Given below is one T cell receptor beta chain in context. Authors' methods: Reference gene primer amplification in the assay estimated nucleated cell counts. TCRdb's copy holds only in-frame clones and misses some; the assay was immunoSEQ multiplex PCR. V and J calls and clone size follow that table, whereas D and trimming were derived from the DNA. The sample contains fewer than 500,000 clones, about 89% of which appear only once. CDR3 size: 14 residues. Per the germline V gene, CDR1 is LGHNT and CDR2 is FRNRAP. V was trimmed by 4 bases and J by 0 bases, leaving 8 bases between them. The data were taken from a study of blood T cell repertoires in COVID-19. As for the study in general: Italy, Spain and the United States were the sources of the convalescent and acute COVID-19 samples. Sample material is recorded as cDNA or gDNA derived from T cells, B-cell-depleted T cells, or PBMCs.

Sequenced material: peripheral blood. The gene calls are TRBV12-5 and TRBJ2-3, with D tentatively TRBD1 (6 bases). This clonotype originated in a woman aged 25 to 39 with acute or convalescent COVID-19. CDR3: CASGWTASTDTQYF. CDR3 nucleotide sequence: TGTGCTAGTGGTTGGACAGCTAGCACAGATACGCAGTATTTT. Filled out from reference TRBV12-5 and TRBJ2-3, the complete variable domain reads DARVTQTPRHKVTEMGQEVTMRCQPILGHNTVFWYRQTMMQGLELLAYFRNRAPLDDSGMPKDRFSAEMPDATLATLKIQPSEPRDSAVYFCASGWTASTDTQYFGPGTRLTVL.